These 5 T cell receptor beta chains were all obtained from the same sample, sequenced in a study of CD8 T cells in Susac syndrome. Random hexamers were used to reverse transcribe about 0.45 to 1 ug of RNA. TCRdb reanalysed the immunoSEQ multiplex PCR reads using MiXCR and keeps one entry per CDR3 protein. Of about 210,000 distinct CDR3 sequences listed, roughly 94% are singletons. Input material: CD4+ T cells from PBMCs. The receptors here all came from a human donor with multiple sclerosis.

The V call is TRBV29-1, the J call TRBJ2-1; tentative D call: TRBD1 (5 bases). The germline CDR1 and CDR2 sequences are SQVTM and ANQGSEA. Trimming stripped 4 bases from V and 5 bases from J, with 12 bases between. The CDR3 has 13 residues. The CDR3 is CSVAVTANNEQFF. Written as DNA, the CDR3 is TGCAGCGTTGCCGTGACAGCAAACAATGAGCAGTTCTTC.

This chain joins TRBV12-3 or TRBV12-4 and TRBJ2-7; the D is unclear. Trimming pared 3 bases from V and 2 bases from J, leaving 8 bases between. The CDR3 extends over 13 amino acids. DNA of the CDR3: TGTGCCAGCAGTTTTTCCCCCGCCTACGAGCAGTACGTC. Protein product: CASSFSPAYEQYV.

The CDR3 loop reads CASSHQTDRAREQYF. CDR3 bases: TGTGCCAGCAGCCATCAGACAGATCGGGCTCGTGAGCAGTACTTC. V is TRBV3-1 and J is TRBJ2-7, with a weak D call TRBD1 (5 bases). Trimming took off 3 bases at V and 7 bases at J, with 19 bases between the two ends. Germline CDR1 is LGHDT and CDR2 is YNNKEL (reference sequence). This CDR3 is built from 15 residues.

The rearrangement links TRBV29-1 to TRBJ1-1, with no clear D. V shed 3 bases and J shed 9 bases, with 14 bases lying between them. The CDR3 spans 12 residues. Per the germline V gene, CDR1 is SQVTM and CDR2 is ANQGSEA. As DNA, the CDR3 is TGCAGCGTTGATACGGCGAATTCGCAAGCTTTCTTT. Amino acids: CSVDTANSQAFF.

The CDR3 DNA sequence: TGTGCCAGCACCAGCGGTAGGGACATTCAGTACTTC. Its protein product is CASTSGRDIQYF. The chain couples TRBV12-3 or TRBV12-4 to TRBJ2-4; tentative D call: TRBD2 (5 bases). The CDR3 runs 12 residues. The germline V and J ends were trimmed by 7 bases and 8 bases, with 12 bases remaining between them.